This T cell receptor (beta chain) is drawn from a study of response to subunit inactivated influenza vaccine. Study-level points and caveats: Authors suggested that a seasonal influenza vaccination recruits few new T cells each time.

This clonotype was counted between two and nine times. Its antigen is currently unknown. Germline V lookup: CDR1 SNHLY, CDR2 FYNNEI. The CDR3 totals 15 residues. Trimming took off 2 bases at V and 2 bases at J, with 10 bases between the two ends. MiXCR, applied by TCRdb to the RT-PCR reads, yields one record per CDR3 protein. The repertoire consists of 530,000 or so distinct CDR3 sequences, with roughly 27% occurring once and the leading ten covering under 2.5%. The sequence derives from a man in his fifties who received an inactivated influenza vaccine. The material was CD4+ T cells sorted from PBMCs, obtained around 5 days after vaccination. This rearrangement joins TRBV2 to TRBJ2-1, with D unclear. CDR3 bases: TGTGCCAGCAGTGAACGGGCGCCAACCTACAATGAGCAGTTCTTC. It translates to CASSERAPTYNEQFF.